This is a list of T cell receptor beta chains from one sample in a study of blood T cell repertoires in COVID-19. Assay used: immunoSEQ multiplex PCR; TCRdb lists only in-frame clones, some missing. Of 200,000 to 300,000 clones detected, 75% to 85% appear once; the ten largest clones hold around 7%. The sample was peripheral blood. Receptors were obtained from a woman older than 75 with COVID-19, enrolled during active disease. The CDR3 runs from the conserved cysteine through the conserved F or W. The D gene is left open where the match is weak. Only some rows state a clone size, as once, few, many or a class for expanded clones.

abundance,v_gene,j_gene,d_gene,CDR3aa,CDR3nt
-,TRBV27,TRBJ1-1,-,CASSSRNTEAFF,TGTGCCAGCAGTTCCAGGAACACTGAAGCTTTCTTT
-,TRBV9,TRBJ2-3,TRBD2,CASSVLGTSGITDTQYF,TGTGCCAGCAGCGTCCTCGGGACTAGCGGGATCACAGATACGCAGTATTTT
once,TRBV4-2,TRBJ2-1,TRBD2,CASSQVVRGSLYNEQFF,TGTGCCAGCAGCCAAGTGGTGCGGGGGAGCCTATACAATGAGCAGTTCTTC
-,TRBV3-1/TRBV3-2,TRBJ1-1,TRBD1,CASSFGDRPAEAFF,TGTGCCAGCAGCTTTGGGGACAGGCCCGCTGAAGCTTTCTTT
-,TRBV7-9,TRBJ1-3,-,CASSMATGDGNTIYF,TGTGCCAGCAGCATGGCGACAGGTGATGGAAACACCATATATTTT
few,TRBV3-1/TRBV3-2,TRBJ1-2,TRBD1,CASSQEGRGDGYTF,TGTGCCAGCAGCCAAGAAGGCAGGGGGGATGGCTACACCTTC
once,TRBV7-3,TRBJ2-1,TRBD2,CASSLASGSAEQFF,TGTGCCAGCAGCTTGGCTAGCGGGAGCGCTGAGCAGTTCTTC
-,TRBV29-1,TRBJ2-7,TRBD1,CSADRTGGSLEQYF,TGCAGCGCTGATAGGACAGGGGGCTCCCTGGAGCAGTACTTC
-,TRBV7-2,TRBJ2-7,-,CASSTGSNPIQQYF,TGTGCCAGCAGCACCGGGAGTAACCCGATACAGCAGTACTTC
-,TRBV19,TRBJ2-3,TRBD1,CASSSWTGGMATDTQYF,TGTGCCAGTAGTAGTTGGACAGGGGGCATGGCCACAGATACGCAGTATTTT
-,TRBV30,TRBJ1-3,TRBD1,CAWSRGAGQISGNTIYF,TGTGCCTGGAGTAGGGGGGCGGGACAGATCTCTGGAAACACCATATATTTT
-,TRBV3-1/TRBV3-2,TRBJ1-2,TRBD1,CASSQDEGASSGYTF,TGTGCCAGCAGCCAAGATGAGGGGGCTTCAAGTGGCTACACCTTC
-,TRBV7-9,TRBJ2-7,-,CASSPLRKGYEQYF,TGTGCCAGCAGCCCCCTGAGGAAAGGCTACGAGCAGTACTTC
-,TRBV11-2,TRBJ1-2,TRBD1,CASTGVYGYTF,TGTGCCTCGACAGGGGTATATGGCTACACCTTC
-,TRBV7-9,TRBJ1-1,-,CASSFYRGSGARKNTEAFF,TGTGCCAGCAGCTTCTATAGGGGCAGTGGGGCACGGAAGAACACTGAAGCTTTCTTT
-,TRBV4-1,TRBJ1-2,TRBD1,CASSQALGQGNYGYTF,TGCGCCAGCAGCCAAGCCTTGGGACAGGGTAACTATGGCTACACCTTC
-,TRBV7-2,TRBJ1-3,-,CASSSSQANTIYF,TGTGCCAGCAGCTCGTCCCAGGCAAACACCATATATTTT
-,TRBV5-6,TRBJ2-2,-,CASSLRGIHTGELFF,TGTGCCAGCAGCTTGAGAGGTATCCACACCGGGGAGCTGTTTTTT
-,TRBV21-1,TRBJ1-5,-,CASKRPQPGNQPQHF,TGTGCCAGCAAGAGGCCCCAGCCCGGCAATCAGCCCCAGCATTTT
once,TRBV18,TRBJ2-6,-,CASSRRQISGANVLTF,TGTGCCAGCTCACGACGACAAATCTCTGGGGCCAACGTCCTGACTTTC
-,TRBV7-9,TRBJ2-3,TRBD1,CASSLGDRARDTQYF,TGTGCCAGCAGCTTGGGGGACAGAGCCCGGGATACGCAGTATTTT
-,TRBV28,TRBJ1-2,TRBD1,CASSSRDRRGYTF,TGTGCCAGCAGTTCCCGGGACAGAAGAGGCTACACCTTC
-,TRBV9,TRBJ2-5,TRBD1,CASSARTGAGGETQYF,TGTGCCAGCAGCGCCCGGACAGGGGCAGGAGGAGAGACCCAGTACTTC
-,TRBV4-3,TRBJ2-4,TRBD2,CASSQFASAGAKNIQYF,TGCGCCAGCAGCCAATTTGCCTCAGCGGGGGCCAAAAACATTCAGTACTTC
-,TRBV2,TRBJ2-3,-,CASSASHDTQYF,TGTGCCAGCAGTGCTAGCCATGACACGCAGTATTTT
once,TRBV7-9,TRBJ1-6,TRBD1,CASSLATGGGNSPLHF,TGTGCCAGCAGCTTAGCAACAGGGGGAGGAAATTCACCCCTCCACTTT
-,TRBV18,TRBJ1-5,TRBD1,CASSPSGGEQPQHF,TGTGCCAGCTCACCATCAGGGGGTGAACAGCCCCAGCATTTT
-,TRBV5-1,TRBJ2-7,TRBD2,CASSPGEGSYEQYF,TGCGCCAGCAGCCCGGGGGAGGGCTCCTACGAGCAGTACTTC
few,TRBV5-1,TRBJ2-1,TRBD2,CASSLPGLAGAGYNEQFF,TGCGCCAGCAGCTTGCCGGGACTAGCGGGAGCTGGTTACAATGAGCAGTTCTTC
few,TRBV6-1,TRBJ1-5,TRBD1,CASSDRGMIQPQHF,TGTGCCAGCAGTGACAGGGGGATGATTCAGCCCCAGCATTTT
-,TRBV6-2/TRBV6-3,TRBJ2-5,-,CASSYLTAQETQYF,TGTGCCAGCAGTTACCTGACTGCCCAAGAGACCCAGTACTTC
-,TRBV7-3,TRBJ2-1,TRBD2,CASSSRTSGEQFF,TGTGCCAGCAGCTCTCGGACTAGCGGTGAGCAGTTCTTC
-,TRBV9,TRBJ2-2,TRBD2,CASSVPMTREGGELFF,TGTGCCAGCAGCGTACCCATGACTCGGGAGGGCGGGGAGCTGTTTTTT
-,TRBV14,TRBJ1-6,-,CASSGQFGSPLHF,TGTGCCAGCAGCGGGCAGTTTGGTTCACCCCTCCACTTT
-,TRBV28,TRBJ2-3,-,CASSLSHRGGRSNTQYF,TGTGCCAGCAGTTTATCACACAGGGGGGGGAGGTCGAATACGCAGTATTTT
-,TRBV6-4,TRBJ2-2,TRBD2,CASREAGDTGELFF,TGTGCCAGCAGAGAAGCGGGAGACACCGGGGAGCTGTTTTTT
-,TRBV5-1,TRBJ1-6,-,CASSPRDGSYNSPLHF,TGCGCCAGCAGCCCCAGGGATGGATCTTATAATTCACCCCTCCACTTT
-,TRBV10-3,TRBJ1-6,-,CAVGPDHSPLHF,TGTGCCGTGGGGCCAGATCATTCACCCCTCCACTTT
-,TRBV28,TRBJ1-2,-,CASSFGLASYGYTF,TGTGCCAGCAGTTTCGGCCTTGCTAGCTATGGCTACACCTTC
-,TRBV5-4,TRBJ2-2,-,CASSSQLAVTNTGELFF,TGTGCCAGCAGCTCCCAATTAGCGGTTACGAACACCGGGGAGCTGTTTTTT
-,TRBV19,TRBJ1-6,-,CASSITGGQSNNSPLHF,TGTGCCAGTAGTATAACTGGTGGACAGTCAAATAATTCACCCCTCCACTTT
-,TRBV3-1/TRBV3-2,TRBJ2-6,TRBD2,CASSQAGGYSGANVLTF,TGTGCCAGCAGCCAGGCGGGGGGCTACTCTGGGGCCAACGTCCTGACTTTC
once,TRBV6-5,TRBJ2-3,TRBD2,CASSFLAGGQDTQYF,TGTGCCAGCAGTTTCTTAGCGGGAGGGCAAGATACGCAGTATTTT
once,TRBV4-2,TRBJ2-7,TRBD2,CASSQGGSGANYEQYF,TGTGCCAGCAGCCAAGGAGGTAGCGGGGCCAACTACGAGCAGTACTTC
-,TRBV7-8,TRBJ2-7,-,CASSLAQAQEQYF,TGTGCCAGCAGCTTAGCGCAGGCTCAAGAGCAGTACTTC
-,TRBV6-5,TRBJ2-7,TRBD1,CASSRQGTAYEQYF,TGTGCCAGCAGTCGACAGGGGACTGCCTACGAGCAGTACTTC
-,TRBV19,TRBJ2-3,TRBD2,CASKWRLAGNSDTQYF,TGTGCCAGTAAGTGGAGACTAGCGGGAAATTCGGATACGCAGTATTTT
-,TRBV19,TRBJ1-1,-,CASKGSRGSPNTEAFF,TGTGCCAGTAAGGGTAGTAGGGGTTCCCCGAACACTGAAGCTTTCTTT
-,TRBV10-1,TRBJ2-7,TRBD2,CANGGGTPYEQYF,TGCGCCAATGGGGGGGGGACTCCCTACGAGCAGTACTTC
-,TRBV21-1,TRBJ1-4,-,CASSSPGGEKLFF,TGTGCCAGCAGCTCACCAGGCGGGGAAAAACTGTTTTTT
-,TRBV15,TRBJ1-2,TRBD1,CATSRAGTGGVRGYTF,TGTGCCACCAGCAGGGCCGGGACAGGGGGCGTTCGTGGCTACACCTTC
-,TRBV30,TRBJ2-5,TRBD2,CAWSTFTGLAGGPQYF,TGTGCCTGGAGTACCTTCACGGGACTAGCGGGAGGGCCCCAGTACTTC